Sequencing of this T cell receptor beta chain was carried out in a study of OX40 agonist ivuxolimab in advanced cancers. Clones were sequenced by immunoSEQ multiplex PCR, and TCRdb holds only the in-frame ones, with some missing. The repertoire holds 55,000 to 85,000 clones, 65% to 90% seen once, with approximately 0.75% in the top ten. About this clone: Its antigen is as yet unknown.

The CDR3 is 12 residues long. V was shortened by 3 bases and J by 4 bases, with 7 bases between the two germline ends. Looked up from germline, CDR1 is SGDLS and CDR2 is YYNGEE. Overall study results and limits: What antigens the expanded peripheral T cells recognized was never established. Both CD4+ and CD8+ T cell populations in blood had undergone clonal expansion by week 6 at 0.1 to 3.0 mg/kg.

The source of this sequence is an adult with an advanced solid tumor such as melanoma, head and neck, liver or kidney cancer. Sequenced material: CD4+ or CD8+ T cells sorted from blood, taken in a trial of the OX40 agonist ivuxolimab. V is TRBV9 and J is TRBJ1-2, with D maybe TRBD1 (6 bases). The chain's CDR3 is CASSAQGYGYTF. In DNA form, the CDR3 reads TGTGCCAGCAGCGCACAGGGCTATGGCTACACCTTC.